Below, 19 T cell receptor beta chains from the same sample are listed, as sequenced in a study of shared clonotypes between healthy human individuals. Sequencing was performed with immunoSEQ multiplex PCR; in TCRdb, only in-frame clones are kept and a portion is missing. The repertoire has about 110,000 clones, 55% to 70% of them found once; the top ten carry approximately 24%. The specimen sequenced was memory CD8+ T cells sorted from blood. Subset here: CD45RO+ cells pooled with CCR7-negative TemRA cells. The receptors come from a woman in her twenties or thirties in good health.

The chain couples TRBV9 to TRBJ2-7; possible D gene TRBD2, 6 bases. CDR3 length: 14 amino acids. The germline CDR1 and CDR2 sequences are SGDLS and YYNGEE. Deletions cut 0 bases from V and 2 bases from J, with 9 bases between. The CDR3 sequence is CASSVGGVAYEQYF. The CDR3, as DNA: TGTGCCAGCAGCGTAGGGGGGGTGGCCTACGAGCAGTACTTC.

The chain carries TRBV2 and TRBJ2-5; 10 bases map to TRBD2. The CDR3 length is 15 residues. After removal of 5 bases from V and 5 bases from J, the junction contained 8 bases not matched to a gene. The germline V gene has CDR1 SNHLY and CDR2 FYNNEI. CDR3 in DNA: TGTGCCAGCAGTCTCCTTACTAGCGGGATGGAGACCCAGTACTTC. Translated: CASSLLTSGMETQYF.

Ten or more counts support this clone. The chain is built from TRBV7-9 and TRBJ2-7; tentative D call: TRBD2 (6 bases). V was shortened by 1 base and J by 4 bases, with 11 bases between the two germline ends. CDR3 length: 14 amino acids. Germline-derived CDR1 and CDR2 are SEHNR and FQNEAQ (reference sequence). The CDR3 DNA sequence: TGTGCCAGCAGCTTAGGCGGGAAAGAATACGAGCAGTACTTC. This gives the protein CASSLGGKEYEQYF.

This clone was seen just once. CDR3 loop: CASSPRYSYEQYF. CDR3 bases: TGTGCCAGCAGTCCCCGGTATTCCTACGAGCAGTACTTC. The chain uses TRBV27 and TRBJ2-7; D call uncertain. The V gene's germline CDR1 is MNHEY and CDR2 SMNVEV (reference sequence). Trimming cost V 5 bases and J 1 base, with 9 bases left between them. The CDR3 covers 13 residues.

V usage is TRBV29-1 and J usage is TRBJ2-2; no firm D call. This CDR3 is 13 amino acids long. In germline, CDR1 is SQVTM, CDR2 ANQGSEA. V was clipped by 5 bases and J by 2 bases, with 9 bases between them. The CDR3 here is CSVLRINTGELFF. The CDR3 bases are TGCAGCGTTCTACGGATAAACACCGGGGAGCTGTTTTTT.

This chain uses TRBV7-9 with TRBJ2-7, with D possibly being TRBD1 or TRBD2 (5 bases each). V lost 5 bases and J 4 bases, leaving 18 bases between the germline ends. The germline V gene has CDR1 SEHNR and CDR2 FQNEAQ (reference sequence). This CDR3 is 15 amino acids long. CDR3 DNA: TGTGCCAGCAGCGGGGGTGTTGGGTTTCCGTACGAGCAGTACTTC. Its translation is CASSGGVGFPYEQYF. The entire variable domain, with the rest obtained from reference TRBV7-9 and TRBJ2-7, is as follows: DTGVSQNPRHKITKRGQNVTFRCDPISEHNRLYWYRQTLGQGPEFLTYFQNEAQLEKSRLLSDRFSAERPKGSFSTLEIQRTEQGDSAMYLCASSGGVGFPYEQYFGPGTRLTVT.

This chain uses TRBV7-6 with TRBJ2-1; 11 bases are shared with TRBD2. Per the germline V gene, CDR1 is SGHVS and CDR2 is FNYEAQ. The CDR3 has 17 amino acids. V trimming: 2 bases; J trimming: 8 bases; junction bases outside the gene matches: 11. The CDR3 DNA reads TGTGCCAGCAGCTTAACTATAGCGGGAGGGCCTCTGGATGAGCAGTTCTTC. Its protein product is CASSLTIAGGPLDEQFF.

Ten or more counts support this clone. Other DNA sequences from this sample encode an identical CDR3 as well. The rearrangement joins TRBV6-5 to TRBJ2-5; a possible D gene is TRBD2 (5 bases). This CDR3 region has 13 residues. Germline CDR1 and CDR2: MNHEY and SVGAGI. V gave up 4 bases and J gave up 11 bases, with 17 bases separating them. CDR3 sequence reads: CASSSGLLGEQYF. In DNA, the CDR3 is TGTGCCAGCAGTTCCGGACTTCTCGGGGAGCAGTACTTC.

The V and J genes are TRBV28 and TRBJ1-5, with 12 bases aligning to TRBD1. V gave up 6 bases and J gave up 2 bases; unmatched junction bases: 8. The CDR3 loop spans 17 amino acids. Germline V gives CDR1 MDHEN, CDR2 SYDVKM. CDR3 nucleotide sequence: TGTGCCAGCAGGACCGGGACAGGGGGCTGGGGCAATCAGCCCCAGCATTTT. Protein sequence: CASRTGTGGWGNQPQHF.

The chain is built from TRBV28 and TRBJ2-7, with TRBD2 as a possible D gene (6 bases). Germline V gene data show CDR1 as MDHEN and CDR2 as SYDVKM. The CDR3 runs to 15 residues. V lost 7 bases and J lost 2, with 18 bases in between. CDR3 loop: CASTHRDSVTYEQYF. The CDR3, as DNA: TGTGCCAGCACCCACCGGGACTCCGTGACCTACGAGCAGTACTTC.

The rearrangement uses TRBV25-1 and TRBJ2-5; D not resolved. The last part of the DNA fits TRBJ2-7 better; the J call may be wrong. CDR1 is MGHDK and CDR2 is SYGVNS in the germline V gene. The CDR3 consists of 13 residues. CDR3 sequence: CASSGVNNYEQYF. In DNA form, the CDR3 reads TGTGCCAGCAGTGGTGTGAACAACTACGAGCAGTACTTC.

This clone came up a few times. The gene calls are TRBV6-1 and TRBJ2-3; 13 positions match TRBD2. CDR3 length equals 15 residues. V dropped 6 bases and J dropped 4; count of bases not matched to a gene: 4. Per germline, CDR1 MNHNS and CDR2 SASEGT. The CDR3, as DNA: TGTGCCAGCAGCCGGACTAGCGGGAGCCCAGATACGCAGTATTTT. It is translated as CASSRTSGSPDTQYF.

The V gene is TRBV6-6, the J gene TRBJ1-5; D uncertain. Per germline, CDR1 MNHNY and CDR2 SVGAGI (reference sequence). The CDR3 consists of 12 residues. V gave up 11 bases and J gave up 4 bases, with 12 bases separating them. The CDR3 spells CAAARVNQPQHF. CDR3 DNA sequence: TGTGCCGCGGCGAGAGTAAATCAGCCCCAGCATTTT.

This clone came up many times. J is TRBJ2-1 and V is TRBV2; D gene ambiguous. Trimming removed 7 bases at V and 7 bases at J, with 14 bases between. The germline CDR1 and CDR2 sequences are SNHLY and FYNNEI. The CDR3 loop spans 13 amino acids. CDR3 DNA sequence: TGTGCCAGCACCCCGGGCGATGGGAATGAGCAGTTCTTC. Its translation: CASTPGDGNEQFF.

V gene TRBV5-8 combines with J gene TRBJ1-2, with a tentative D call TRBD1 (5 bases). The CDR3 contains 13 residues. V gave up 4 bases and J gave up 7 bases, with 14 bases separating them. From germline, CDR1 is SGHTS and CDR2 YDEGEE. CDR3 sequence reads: CASSPLGEGGYTF. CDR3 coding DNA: TGTGCCAGCAGCCCCTTGGGGGAAGGTGGCTACACCTTC.

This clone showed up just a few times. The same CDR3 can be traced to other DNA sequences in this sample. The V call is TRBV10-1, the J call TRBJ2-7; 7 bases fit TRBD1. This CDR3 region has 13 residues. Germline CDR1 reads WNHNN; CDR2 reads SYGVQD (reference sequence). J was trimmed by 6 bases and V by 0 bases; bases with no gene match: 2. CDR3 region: CASSESTGVEQYF. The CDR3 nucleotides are TGCGCCAGCAGTGAGTCTACAGGGGTCGAGCAGTACTTC.

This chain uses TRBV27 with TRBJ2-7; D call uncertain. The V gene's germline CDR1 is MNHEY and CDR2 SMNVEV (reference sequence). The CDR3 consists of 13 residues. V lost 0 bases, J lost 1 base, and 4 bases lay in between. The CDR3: CASSLSKSYEQYF. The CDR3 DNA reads TGTGCCAGCAGTTTATCGAAATCCTACGAGCAGTACTTC.

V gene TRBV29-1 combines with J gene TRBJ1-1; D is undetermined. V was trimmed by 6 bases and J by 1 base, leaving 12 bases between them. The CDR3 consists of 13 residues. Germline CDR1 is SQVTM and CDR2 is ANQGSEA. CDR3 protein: CSVPDQSNTEAFF. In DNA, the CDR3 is TGCAGCGTGCCAGACCAGTCGAACACTGAAGCTTTCTTT.

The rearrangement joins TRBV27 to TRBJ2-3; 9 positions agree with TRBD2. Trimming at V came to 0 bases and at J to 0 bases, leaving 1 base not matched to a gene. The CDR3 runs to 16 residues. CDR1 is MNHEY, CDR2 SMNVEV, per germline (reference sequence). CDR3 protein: CASSLSTSGSTDTQYF. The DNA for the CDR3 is TGTGCCAGCAGTTTATCTACTAGCGGGAGCACAGATACGCAGTATTTT.